This record looks at one T cell receptor (beta chain) sequence and its context. TCRdb reprocessed the 5' RACE reads via MiXCR and lists one record per CDR3 protein. The sample shows around 89,000 distinct CDR3 sequences, around 12% of them seen only once. These data are taken from a study of spatial heterogeneity in lung cancer. Study information: Detected beta-chain sequences consistently exceeded alpha-chain sequences.

Time point denoted: sample taken at primary tumor resection. The donors, 72 patients with untreated early-stage non-small cell lung cancer, provided the samples. Unsorted whole RNA of tumor, nontumor lung or frozen PBMC was sequenced. CDR1 and CDR2 (germline): MNHEY, SVGEGT. V lost 0 bases and J 2 bases, leaving 12 bases between the germline ends. The CDR3 sequence is 16 residues long. The rearrangement uses TRBV6-2 or TRBV6-3 and TRBJ2-3, with D perhaps matching TRBD2 (6 bases). The source material was PBMCs, sampled at surgery. This receptor was obtained from a male donor with early-stage non-small cell lung cancer. The CDR3 spells CASSYSGGYHTDTQYF. CDR3 nucleotide sequence: TGTGCCAGCAGTTACTCCGGAGGGTACCACACAGATACGCAGTATTTT.